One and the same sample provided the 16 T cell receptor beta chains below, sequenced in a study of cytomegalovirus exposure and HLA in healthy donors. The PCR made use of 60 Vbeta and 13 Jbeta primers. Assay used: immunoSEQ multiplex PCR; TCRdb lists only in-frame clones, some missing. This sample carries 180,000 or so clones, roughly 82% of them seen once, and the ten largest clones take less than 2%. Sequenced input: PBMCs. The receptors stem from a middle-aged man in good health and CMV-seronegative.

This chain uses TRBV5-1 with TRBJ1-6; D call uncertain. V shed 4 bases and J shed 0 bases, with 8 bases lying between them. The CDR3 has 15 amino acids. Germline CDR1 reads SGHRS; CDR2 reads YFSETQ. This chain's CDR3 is CASSPSGSYNSPLHF. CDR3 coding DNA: TGCGCCAGCAGCCCCTCAGGCTCCTATAATTCACCCCTCCACTTT. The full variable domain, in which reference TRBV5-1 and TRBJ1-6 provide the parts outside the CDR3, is KAGVTQTPRYLIKTRGQQVTLSCSPISGHRSVSWYQQTPGQGLQFLFEYFSETQRNKGNFPGRFSGRQFSNSRSEMNVSTLELGDSALYLCASSPSGSYNSPLHFGNGTRLTVT.

The CDR3 DNA sequence: TGTGCCTGGAAATTAGCGGGAGTTTACTACGAGCAGTACTTC. It codes for CAWKLAGVYYEQYF. The chain recombines TRBV30 with TRBJ2-7; 9 bases are a match to TRBD2. With V trimmed by 4 bases and J by 3 bases, 7 bases remained unmatched. The CDR3 extends over 14 amino acids. Germline CDR1 is GTSNPN and CDR2 is SVGIG (reference sequence).

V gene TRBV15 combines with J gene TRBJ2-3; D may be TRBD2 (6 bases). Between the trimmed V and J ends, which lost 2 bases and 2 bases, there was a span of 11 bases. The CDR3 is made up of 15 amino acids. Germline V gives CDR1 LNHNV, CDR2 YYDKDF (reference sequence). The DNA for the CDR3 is TGTGCCACCAGCAGATCGGGACTTTCCACAGATACGCAGTATTTT. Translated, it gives CATSRSGLSTDTQYF.

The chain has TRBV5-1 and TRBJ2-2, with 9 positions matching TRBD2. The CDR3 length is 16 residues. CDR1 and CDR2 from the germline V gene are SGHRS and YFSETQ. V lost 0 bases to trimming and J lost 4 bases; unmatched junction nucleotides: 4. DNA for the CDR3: TGCGCCAGCAGCTTGGGTCCTAGCGGGATCACCGGGGAGCTGTTTTTT. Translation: CASSLGPSGITGELFF.

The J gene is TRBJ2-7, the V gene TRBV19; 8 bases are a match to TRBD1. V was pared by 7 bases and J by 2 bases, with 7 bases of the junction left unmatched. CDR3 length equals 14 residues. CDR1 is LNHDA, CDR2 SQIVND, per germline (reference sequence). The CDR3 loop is CASTSDRAPYEQYF. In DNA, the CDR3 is TGTGCCAGTACCTCGGACAGGGCCCCCTACGAGCAGTACTTC.

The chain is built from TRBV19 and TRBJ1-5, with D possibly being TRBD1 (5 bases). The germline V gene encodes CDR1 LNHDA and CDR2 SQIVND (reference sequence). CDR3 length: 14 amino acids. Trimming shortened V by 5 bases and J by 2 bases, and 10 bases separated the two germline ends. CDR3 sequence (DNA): TGTGCCAGTAGTGGGGCTATCGGCAATCAGCCCCAGCATTTT. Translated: CASSGAIGNQPQHF.

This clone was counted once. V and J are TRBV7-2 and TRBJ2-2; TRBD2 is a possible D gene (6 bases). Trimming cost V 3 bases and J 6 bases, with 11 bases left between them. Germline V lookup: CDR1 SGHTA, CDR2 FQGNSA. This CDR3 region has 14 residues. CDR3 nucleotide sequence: TGTGCCAGCAGCTTTTGGACTATCTCCGGGGAGCTGTTTTTT. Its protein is CASSFWTISGELFF.

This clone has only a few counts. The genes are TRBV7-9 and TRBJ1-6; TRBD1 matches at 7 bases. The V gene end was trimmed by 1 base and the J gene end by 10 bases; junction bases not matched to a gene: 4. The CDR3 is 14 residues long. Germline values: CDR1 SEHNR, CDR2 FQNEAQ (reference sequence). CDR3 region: CASSLDVGGSPLHF. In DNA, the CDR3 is TGTGCCAGCAGCTTAGACGTAGGGGGCTCACCCCTCCACTTT. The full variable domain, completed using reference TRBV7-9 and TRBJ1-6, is DTGVSQNPRHKITKRGQNVTFRCDPISEHNRLYWYRQTLGQGPEFLTYFQNEAQLEKSRLLSDRFSAERPKGSFSTLEIQRTEQGDSAMYLCASSLDVGGSPLHFGNGTRLTVT.

Here the CDR3 reads CASSSGLATDTQYF. The CDR3 coding sequence is TGTGCCAGCAGCTCGGGACTAGCTACAGATACGCAGTATTTT. The chain combines TRBV6-5 with TRBJ2-3, with 9 bases identical to TRBD2. Germline values: CDR1 MNHEY, CDR2 SVGAGI. With V trimmed by 6 bases and J by 3 bases, 4 bases remained unmatched. The CDR3 extends over 14 amino acids.

Here the CDR3 reads CASSAERSRYGYTF. CDR3 nucleotide sequence: TGTGCCAGCAGTGCTGAAAGGAGCCGCTATGGCTACACCTTC. This sequence joins TRBV2 and TRBJ1-2; no firm D call. The CDR3 has 14 residues. Germline CDR1 is SNHLY and CDR2 is FYNNEI. V lost 4 bases to trimming and J lost 4 bases, with 13 bases between them.

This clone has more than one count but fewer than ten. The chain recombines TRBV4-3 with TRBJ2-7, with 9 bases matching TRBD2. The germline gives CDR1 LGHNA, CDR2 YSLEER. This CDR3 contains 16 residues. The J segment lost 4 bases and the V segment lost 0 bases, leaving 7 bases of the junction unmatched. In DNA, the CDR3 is TGCGCCAGCAGCCAAGATCCAGCGGGAGGCCGATACGAGCAGTACTTC. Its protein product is CASSQDPAGGRYEQYF.

CDR3 nucleotides: TGTGCCAGCAGCCCCCGACGGACAGGCCGAGGGGGCTACACCTTC. Protein sequence: CASSPRRTGRGGYTF. The genes are TRBV7-2 and TRBJ1-2; 7 bases are a match to TRBD1. Germline trimming cut 5 bases from V and 8 bases from J; bases unmatched to any gene: 14. CDR1 and CDR2 (germline): SGHTA, FQGNSA. The CDR3 has 15 residues.

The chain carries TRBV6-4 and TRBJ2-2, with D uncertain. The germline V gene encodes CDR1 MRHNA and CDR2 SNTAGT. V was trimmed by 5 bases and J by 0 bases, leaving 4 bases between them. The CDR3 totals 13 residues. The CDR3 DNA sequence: TGTGCCAGCAGTCCAGCGAACACCGGGGAGCTGTTTTTT. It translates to CASSPANTGELFF.

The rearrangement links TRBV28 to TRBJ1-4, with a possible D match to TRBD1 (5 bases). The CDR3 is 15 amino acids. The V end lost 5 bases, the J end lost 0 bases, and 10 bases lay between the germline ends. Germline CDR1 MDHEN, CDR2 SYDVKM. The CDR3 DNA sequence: TGTGCCAGCAGTCGGGGGGGGGCAACTAATGAAAAACTGTTTTTT. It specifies CASSRGGATNEKLFF.

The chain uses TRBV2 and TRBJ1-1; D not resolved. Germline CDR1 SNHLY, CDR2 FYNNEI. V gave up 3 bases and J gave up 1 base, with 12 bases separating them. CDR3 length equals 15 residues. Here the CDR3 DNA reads TGTGCCAGCAGTGATTTGCCGGGAAGGAACACTGAAGCTTTCTTT. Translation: CASSDLPGRNTEAFF.

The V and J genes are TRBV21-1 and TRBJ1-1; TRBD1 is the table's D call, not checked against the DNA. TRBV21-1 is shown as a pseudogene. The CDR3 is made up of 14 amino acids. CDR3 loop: CASSSFTGGAGAFF. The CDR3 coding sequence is TGTGCCAGCAGCTCGTTCACAGGGGGCGCAGGAGCTTTCTTT.